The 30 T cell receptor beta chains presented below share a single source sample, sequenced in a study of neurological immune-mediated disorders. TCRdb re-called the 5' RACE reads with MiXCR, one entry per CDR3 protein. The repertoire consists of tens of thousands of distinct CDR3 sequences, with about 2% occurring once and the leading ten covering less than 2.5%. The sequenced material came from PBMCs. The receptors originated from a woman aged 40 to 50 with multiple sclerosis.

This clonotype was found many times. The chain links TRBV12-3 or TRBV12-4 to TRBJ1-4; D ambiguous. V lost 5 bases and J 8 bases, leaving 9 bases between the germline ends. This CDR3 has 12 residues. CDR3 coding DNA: TGTGCCAGCAGTCCGAGTCGGGAAAAACTGTTTTTT. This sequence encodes CASSPSREKLFF.

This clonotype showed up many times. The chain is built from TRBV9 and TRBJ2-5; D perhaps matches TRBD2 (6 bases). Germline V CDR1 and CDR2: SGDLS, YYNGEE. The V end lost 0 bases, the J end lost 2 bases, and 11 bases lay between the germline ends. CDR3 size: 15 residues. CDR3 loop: CASSVDSGPQETQYF. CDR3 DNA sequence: TGTGCCAGCAGCGTAGATAGCGGACCACAAGAGACCCAGTACTTC.

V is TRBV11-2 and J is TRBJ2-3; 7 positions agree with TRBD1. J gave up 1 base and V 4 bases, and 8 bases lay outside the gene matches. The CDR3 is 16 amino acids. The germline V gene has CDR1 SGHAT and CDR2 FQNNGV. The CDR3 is CASSYSRDSRTDTQYF. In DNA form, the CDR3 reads TGTGCCAGCAGCTACTCCCGGGACAGTCGCACAGATACGCAGTATTTT. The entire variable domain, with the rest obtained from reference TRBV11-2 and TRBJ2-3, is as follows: EAGVAQSPRYKIIEKRQSVAFWCNPISGHATLYWYQQILGQGPKLLIQFQNNGVVDDSQLPKDRFSAERLKGVDSTLKIQPAKLEDSAVYLCASSYSRDSRTDTQYFGPGTRLTVL.

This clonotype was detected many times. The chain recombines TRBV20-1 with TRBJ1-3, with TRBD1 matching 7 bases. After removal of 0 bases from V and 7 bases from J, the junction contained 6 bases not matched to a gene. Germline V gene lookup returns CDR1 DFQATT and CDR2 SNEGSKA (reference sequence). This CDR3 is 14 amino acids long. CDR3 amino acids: CSARDRTGVNTIYF. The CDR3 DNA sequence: TGCAGTGCTAGAGATAGAACAGGGGTGAACACCATATATTTT.

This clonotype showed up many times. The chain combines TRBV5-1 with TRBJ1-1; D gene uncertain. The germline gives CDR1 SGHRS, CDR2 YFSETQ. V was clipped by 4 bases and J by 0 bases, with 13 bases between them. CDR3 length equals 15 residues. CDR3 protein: CASSINDGLNTEAFF. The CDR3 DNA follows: TGCGCCAGCAGCATCAACGACGGGTTGAACACTGAAGCTTTCTTT. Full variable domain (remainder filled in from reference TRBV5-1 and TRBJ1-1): KAGVTQTPRYLIKTRGQQVTLSCSPISGHRSVSWYQQTPGQGLQFLFEYFSETQRNKGNFPGRFSGRQFSNSRSEMNVSTLELGDSALYLCASSINDGLNTEAFFGQGTRLTVV.

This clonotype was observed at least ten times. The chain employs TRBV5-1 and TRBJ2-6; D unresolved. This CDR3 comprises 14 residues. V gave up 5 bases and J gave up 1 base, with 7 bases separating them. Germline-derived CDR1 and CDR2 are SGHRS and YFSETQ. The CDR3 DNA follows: TGCGCCAGCAGTCCTCCATCTGGGGCCAACGTCCTGACTTTC. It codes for CASSPPSGANVLTF.

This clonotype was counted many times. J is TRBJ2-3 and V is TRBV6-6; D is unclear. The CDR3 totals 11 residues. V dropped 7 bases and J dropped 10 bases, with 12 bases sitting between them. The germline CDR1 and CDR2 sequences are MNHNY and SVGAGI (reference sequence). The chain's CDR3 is CASNRGGAQYF. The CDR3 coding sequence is TGTGCCAGCAATCGCGGTGGGGCGCAGTATTTT.

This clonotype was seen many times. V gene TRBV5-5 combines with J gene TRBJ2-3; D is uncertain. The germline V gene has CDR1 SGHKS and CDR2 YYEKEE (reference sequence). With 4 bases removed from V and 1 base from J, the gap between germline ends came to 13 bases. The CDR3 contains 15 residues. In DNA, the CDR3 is TGTGCCAGCAGCCCCGGATCACTTGGCACAGATACGCAGTATTTT. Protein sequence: CASSPGSLGTDTQYF.

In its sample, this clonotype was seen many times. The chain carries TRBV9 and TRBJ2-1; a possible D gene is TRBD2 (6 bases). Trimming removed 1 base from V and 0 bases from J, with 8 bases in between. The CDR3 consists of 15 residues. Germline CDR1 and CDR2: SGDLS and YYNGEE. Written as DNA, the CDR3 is TGTGCCAGCAGCGTATTAGCGGCCTCCTACAATGAGCAGTTCTTC. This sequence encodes CASSVLAASYNEQFF.

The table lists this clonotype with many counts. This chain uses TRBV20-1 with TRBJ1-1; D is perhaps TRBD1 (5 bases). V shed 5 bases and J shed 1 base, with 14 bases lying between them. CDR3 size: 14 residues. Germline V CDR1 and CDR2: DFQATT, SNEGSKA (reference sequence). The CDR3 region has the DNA TGCAGTGCTCATTCAGGGCACCAGAACACTGAAGCTTTCTTT. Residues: CSAHSGHQNTEAFF.

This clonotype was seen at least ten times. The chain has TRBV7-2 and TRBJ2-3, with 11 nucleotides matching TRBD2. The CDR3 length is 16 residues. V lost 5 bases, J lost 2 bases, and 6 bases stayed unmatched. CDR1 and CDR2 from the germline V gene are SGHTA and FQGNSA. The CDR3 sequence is CASSPRTSGPTDTQYF. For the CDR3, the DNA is TGTGCCAGCAGCCCACGGACTAGCGGGCCCACAGATACGCAGTATTTT.

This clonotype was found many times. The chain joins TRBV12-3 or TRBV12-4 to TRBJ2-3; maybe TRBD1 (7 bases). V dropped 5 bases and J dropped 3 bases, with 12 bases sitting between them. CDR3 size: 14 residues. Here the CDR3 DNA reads TGTGCCAGCAGTGACAGGGCGGGGACAGATACGCAGTATTTT. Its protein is CASSDRAGTDTQYF.

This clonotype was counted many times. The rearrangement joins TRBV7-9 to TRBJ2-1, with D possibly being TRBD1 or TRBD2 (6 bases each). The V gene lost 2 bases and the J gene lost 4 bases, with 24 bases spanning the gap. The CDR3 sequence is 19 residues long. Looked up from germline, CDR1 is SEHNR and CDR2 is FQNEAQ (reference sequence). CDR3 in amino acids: CASSLNQLPGAPGYNEQFF. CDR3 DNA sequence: TGTGCCAGCAGCTTAAATCAACTCCCGGGGGCGCCGGGATACAATGAGCAGTTCTTC. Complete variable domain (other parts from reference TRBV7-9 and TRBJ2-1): DTGVSQNPRHKITKRGQNVTFRCDPISEHNRLYWYRQTLGQGPEFLTYFQNEAQLEKSRLLSDRFSAERPKGSFSTLEIQRTEQGDSAMYLCASSLNQLPGAPGYNEQFFGPGTRLTVL.

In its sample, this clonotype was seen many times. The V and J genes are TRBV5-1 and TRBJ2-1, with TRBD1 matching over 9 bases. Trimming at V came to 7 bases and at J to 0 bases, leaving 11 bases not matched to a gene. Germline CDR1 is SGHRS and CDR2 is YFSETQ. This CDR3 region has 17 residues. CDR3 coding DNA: TGCGCCAGCTCCTCCGCGACAGGGGGAACCTCCTACAATGAGCAGTTCTTC. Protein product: CASSSATGGTSYNEQFF.

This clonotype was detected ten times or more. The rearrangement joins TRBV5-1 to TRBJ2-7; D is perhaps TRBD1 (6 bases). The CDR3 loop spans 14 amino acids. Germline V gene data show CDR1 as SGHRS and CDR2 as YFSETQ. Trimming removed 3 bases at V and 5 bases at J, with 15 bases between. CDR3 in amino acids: CASSYNQGHDEQYF. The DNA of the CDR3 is TGCGCCAGCAGCTATAATCAGGGGCACGACGAGCAGTACTTC. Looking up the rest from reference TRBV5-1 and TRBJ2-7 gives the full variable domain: KAGVTQTPRYLIKTRGQQVTLSCSPISGHRSVSWYQQTPGQGLQFLFEYFSETQRNKGNFPGRFSGRQFSNSRSEMNVSTLELGDSALYLCASSYNQGHDEQYFGPGTRLTVT.

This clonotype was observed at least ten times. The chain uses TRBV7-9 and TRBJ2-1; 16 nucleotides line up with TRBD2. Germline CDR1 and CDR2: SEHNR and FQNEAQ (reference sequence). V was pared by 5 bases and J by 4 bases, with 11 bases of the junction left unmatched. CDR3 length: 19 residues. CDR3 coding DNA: TGTGCCAGCAGCCCCAGCATTGGGACTAGCGGGGGGGCTTACAATGAGCAGTTCTTC. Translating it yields CASSPSIGTSGGAYNEQFF.

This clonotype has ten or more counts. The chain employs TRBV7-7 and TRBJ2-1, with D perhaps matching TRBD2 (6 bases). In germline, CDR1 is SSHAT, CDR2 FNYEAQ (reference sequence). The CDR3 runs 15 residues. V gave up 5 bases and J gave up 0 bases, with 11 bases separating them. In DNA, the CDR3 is TGTGCCAGCAGCCCCGGACTAACCTCCTACAATGAGCAGTTCTTC. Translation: CASSPGLTSYNEQFF.

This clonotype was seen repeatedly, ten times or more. Written as DNA, the CDR3 is TGTGCCAGCAGCTCCCCCGACAGGGCAGCGCAGTACTTC. It codes for CASSSPDRAAQYF. The chain has TRBV5-6 and TRBJ2-7, with 7 bases lining up with TRBD1. V gave up 3 bases and J gave up 9 bases; unmatched junction bases: 9. The CDR3 runs to 13 residues. Germline V gives CDR1 SGHDT, CDR2 YYEEEE.

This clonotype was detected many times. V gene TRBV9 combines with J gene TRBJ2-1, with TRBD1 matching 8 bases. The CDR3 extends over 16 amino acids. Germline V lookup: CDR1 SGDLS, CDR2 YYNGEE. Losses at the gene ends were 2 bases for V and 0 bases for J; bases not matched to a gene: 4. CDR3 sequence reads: CASSVGQAFSYNEQFF. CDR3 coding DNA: TGTGCCAGCAGCGTGGGACAGGCCTTCTCCTACAATGAGCAGTTCTTC.

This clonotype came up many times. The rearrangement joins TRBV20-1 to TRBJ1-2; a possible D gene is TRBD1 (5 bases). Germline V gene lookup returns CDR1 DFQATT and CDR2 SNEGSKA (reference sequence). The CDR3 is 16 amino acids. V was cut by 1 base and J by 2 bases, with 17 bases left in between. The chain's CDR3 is CSARAGLPSLNYGYTF. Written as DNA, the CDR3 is TGCAGTGCTAGAGCGGGGCTCCCATCCCTCAACTATGGCTACACCTTC.

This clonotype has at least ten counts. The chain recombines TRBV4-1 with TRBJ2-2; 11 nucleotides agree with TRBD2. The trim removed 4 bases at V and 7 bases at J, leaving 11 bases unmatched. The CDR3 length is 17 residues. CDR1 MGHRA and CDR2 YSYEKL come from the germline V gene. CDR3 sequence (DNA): TGCGCCAGCAGCCCCAGTCTAGCGGGGGGCCCAGTCGGGGAGCTGTTTTTT. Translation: CASSPSLAGGPVGELFF.

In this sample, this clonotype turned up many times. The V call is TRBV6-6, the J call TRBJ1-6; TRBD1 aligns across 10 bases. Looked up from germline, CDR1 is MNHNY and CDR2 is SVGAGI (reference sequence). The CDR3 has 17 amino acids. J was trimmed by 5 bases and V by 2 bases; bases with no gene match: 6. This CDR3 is CASSYPKGQGNNSPLHF. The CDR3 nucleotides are TGTGCCAGCAGTTACCCGAAGGGACAGGGGAATAATTCACCCCTCCACTTT.

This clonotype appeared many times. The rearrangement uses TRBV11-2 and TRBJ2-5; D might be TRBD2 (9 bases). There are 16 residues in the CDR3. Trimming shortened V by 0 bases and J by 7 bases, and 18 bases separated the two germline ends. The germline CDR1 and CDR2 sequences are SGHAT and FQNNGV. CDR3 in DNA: TGTGCCAGCAGCTTAGATCCCCTAGCGGGGACAGGGACCCAGTACTTC. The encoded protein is CASSLDPLAGTGTQYF.

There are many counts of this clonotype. The CDR3: CASSYEGNTEAFF. DNA for the CDR3: TGTGCCAGCAGTTACGAGGGGAACACTGAAGCTTTCTTT. The rearrangement uses TRBV6-6 and TRBJ1-1; D not resolved. The germline V gene encodes CDR1 MNHNY and CDR2 SVGAGI (reference sequence). Trimming removed 2 bases at V and 1 base at J, with 5 bases between. This CDR3 spans 13 amino acids.

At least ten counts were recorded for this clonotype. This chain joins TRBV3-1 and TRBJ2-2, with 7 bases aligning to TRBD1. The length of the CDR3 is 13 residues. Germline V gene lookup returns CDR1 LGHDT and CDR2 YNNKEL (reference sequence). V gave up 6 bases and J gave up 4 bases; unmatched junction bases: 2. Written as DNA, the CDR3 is TGTGCCAGCAGTCACAGGGGCACCGGGGAGCTGTTTTTT. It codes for CASSHRGTGELFF.

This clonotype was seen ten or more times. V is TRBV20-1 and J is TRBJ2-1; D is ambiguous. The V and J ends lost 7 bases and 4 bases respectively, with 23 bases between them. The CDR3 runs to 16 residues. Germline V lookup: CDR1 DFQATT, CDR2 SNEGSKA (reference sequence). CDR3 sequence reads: CSGISARVLGYNEQFF. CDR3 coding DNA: TGCAGTGGGATCAGTGCTAGGGTACTTGGATACAATGAGCAGTTCTTC.

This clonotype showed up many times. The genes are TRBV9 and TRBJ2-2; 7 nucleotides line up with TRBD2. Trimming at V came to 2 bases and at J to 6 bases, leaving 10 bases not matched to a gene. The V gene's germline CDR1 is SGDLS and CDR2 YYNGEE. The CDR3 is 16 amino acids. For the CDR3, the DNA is TGTGCCAGCAGCGTCCGGACGGGGGGTCTCGCCGGGGAGCTGTTTTTT. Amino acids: CASSVRTGGLAGELFF. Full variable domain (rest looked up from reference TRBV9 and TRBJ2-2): DSGVTQTPKHLITATGQRVTLRCSPRSGDLSVYWYQQSLDQGLQFLIQYYNGEERAKGNILERFSAQQFPDLHSELNLSSLELGDSALYFCASSVRTGGLAGELFFGEGSRLTVL.

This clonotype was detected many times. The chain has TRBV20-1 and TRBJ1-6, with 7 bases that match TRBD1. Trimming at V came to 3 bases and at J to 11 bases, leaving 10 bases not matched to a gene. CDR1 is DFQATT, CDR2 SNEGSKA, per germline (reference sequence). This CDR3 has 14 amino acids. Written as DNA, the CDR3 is TGCAGTGCTAGGGTAGACAGGGCTTCAGCACCCCTCCACTTT. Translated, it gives CSARVDRASAPLHF.

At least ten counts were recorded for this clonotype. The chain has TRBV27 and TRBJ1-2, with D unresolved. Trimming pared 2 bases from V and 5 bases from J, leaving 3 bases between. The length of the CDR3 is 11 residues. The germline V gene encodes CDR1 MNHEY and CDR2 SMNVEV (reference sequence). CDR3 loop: CASSLKYGYTF. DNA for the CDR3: TGTGCCAGCAGTTTAAAATATGGCTACACCTTC.

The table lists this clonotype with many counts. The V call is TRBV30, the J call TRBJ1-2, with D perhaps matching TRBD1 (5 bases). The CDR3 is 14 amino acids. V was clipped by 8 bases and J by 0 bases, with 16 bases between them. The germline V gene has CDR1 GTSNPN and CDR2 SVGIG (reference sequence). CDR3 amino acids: CARGRDGANYGYTF. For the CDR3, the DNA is TGTGCCAGAGGGAGGGACGGAGCTAACTATGGCTACACCTTC. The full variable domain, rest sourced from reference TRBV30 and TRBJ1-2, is SQTIHQWPATLVQPVGSPLSLECTVEGTSNPNLYWYRQAAGRGLQLLFYSVGIGQISSEVPQNLSASRPQDRQFILSSKKLLLSDSGFYLCARGRDGANYGYTFGSGTRLTVV.